This passage covers 2 T cell receptor beta chains from one sample sequenced in a study of T cell clonality in common variable immunodeficiency. Generated by immunoSEQ multiplex PCR, the TCRdb table keeps only in-frame clones and is missing some. The sample has 35,000 to 50,000 clones, none seen only once. The sample was peripheral blood mononuclear cells. The origin of the receptors is a person aged 18 to 75 in good health.

In this sample, this clone turned up many times. The read ends 3 residues early relative to the CDR3; the germline J gene fills the gap. The chain has TRBV7-2 and TRBJ2-3; D might be TRBD1 (5 bases). Germline V lookup: CDR1 SGHTA, CDR2 FQGNSA. The CDR3 contains 14 residues. The ends were cut back, 1 base at V and 5 bases at J, with 10 bases in the middle. The sequenced part of the CDR3 DNA is TGTGCCAGCAGCTTAGGGTGGGGCGGAGATACG. The encoded protein is CASSLGWGGDT. The full CDR3 protein reads CASSLGWGGDTQYF.

Details on this clone: The CDR3 end falls 3 residues outside the read, so it is completed with the germline J gene. The chain is built from TRBV18 and TRBJ2-7, with 9 positions matching TRBD1. The CDR3 has 15 residues. V was clipped by 3 bases and J by 1 base; unmatched bases: 4. The germline CDR1 and CDR2 sequences are KGHSH and LQKENI. The part of the CDR3 DNA that was read is TGTGCCAGCTCACCGGGGACAGGGCCATCCTACGAG. This translates into CASSPGTGPSYE. The whole CDR3 protein is CASSPGTGPSYEQYF.